One and the same sample provided the 28 T cell receptor beta chains below, sequenced in a study of cytomegalovirus exposure and HLA in healthy donors. PCR was performed using 60 Vbeta and 13 Jbeta primers. TCRdb's copy holds only in-frame clones and misses some; the assay was immunoSEQ multiplex PCR. This repertoire shows 110,000 to 150,000 clones, approximately 80% found once; its top ten account for roughly 4.7%. The sample comprised PBMCs. These receptors originate from a man aged 35 to 55 in good health and CMV-seronegative.

The chain employs TRBV29-1 and TRBJ2-2; tentatively, D is TRBD2 (5 bases). Germline V gene sequence: CDR1 SQVTM, CDR2 ANQGSEA. The CDR3 runs 14 residues. V was pared by 6 bases and J by 0 bases, with 11 bases between. CDR3 DNA: TGCAGCGTGGAGGAAACGTCGAACACCGGGGAGCTGTTTTTT. This gives the protein CSVEETSNTGELFF.

The chain is built from TRBV11-2 and TRBJ1-2; 7 positions agree with TRBD1. The ends lost 0 bases at V and 8 bases at J; junction bases unmatched: 6. There are 14 residues in the CDR3. Germline assignment: CDR1 SGHAT and CDR2 FQNNGV. This CDR3 reads CASSLDGGQRGYTF. The CDR3 bases are TGTGCCAGCAGCTTAGATGGGGGACAGCGAGGCTACACCTTC. The entire variable domain, with the rest obtained from reference TRBV11-2 and TRBJ1-2, is as follows: EAGVAQSPRYKIIEKRQSVAFWCNPISGHATLYWYQQILGQGPKLLIQFQNNGVVDDSQLPKDRFSAERLKGVDSTLKIQPAKLEDSAVYLCASSLDGGQRGYTFGSGTRLTVV.

The chain links TRBV7-9 to TRBJ2-7; D possibly corresponds to TRBD1 (6 bases). The V gene lost 2 bases and the J gene lost 1 base, with 15 bases spanning the gap. CDR3 length: 16 amino acids. From germline, CDR1 is SEHNR and CDR2 FQNEAQ (reference sequence). CDR3 nucleotide sequence: TGTGCCAGCAGCTTAAGAGTAGGACAGCCATCCTACGAGCAGTACTTC. Amino acids: CASSLRVGQPSYEQYF. Full variable domain (remainder filled in from reference TRBV7-9 and TRBJ2-7): DTGVSQNPRHKITKRGQNVTFRCDPISEHNRLYWYRQTLGQGPEFLTYFQNEAQLEKSRLLSDRFSAERPKGSFSTLEIQRTEQGDSAMYLCASSLRVGQPSYEQYFGPGTRLTVT.

The chain employs TRBV7-8 and TRBJ1-1, with a possible D match to TRBD1 (6 bases). The CDR3 extends over 15 amino acids. V was pared by 1 base and J by 1 base, with 10 bases between. Germline values: CDR1 SGHVS, CDR2 FQNEAQ. The CDR3 reads CASSLGAQGNTEAFF. The CDR3 coding sequence is TGTGCCAGCAGCTTAGGGGCACAGGGGAACACTGAAGCTTTCTTT.

This clone was seen a single time. The CDR3 sequence is CASSVSGRSSYNEQFF. CDR3 coding DNA: TGTGCCAGCAGCGTAAGCGGGAGAAGCTCCTACAATGAGCAGTTCTTC. V and J are TRBV9 and TRBJ2-1, with 8 bases aligning to TRBD2. The J segment lost 0 bases and the V segment lost 1 base, leaving 3 bases of the junction unmatched. The length of the CDR3 is 16 residues. Germline CDR1 reads SGDLS; CDR2 reads YYNGEE.

The J gene is TRBJ2-2, the V gene TRBV9, with 10 bases lining up with TRBD2. CDR3 length: 14 residues. The germline V gene has CDR1 SGDLS and CDR2 YYNGEE. Germline trimming cut 0 bases from V and 9 bases from J; bases unmatched to any gene: 2. This CDR3 is CASSVERGGRELFF. The CDR3 nucleotides read TGTGCCAGCAGCGTAGAGCGGGGGGGCCGGGAGCTGTTTTTT.

The CDR3 DNA follows: TGTGCCAGCAGCTTAGGAGGGCCAGGGGCCTTCGGTTATGGCTACACCTTC. As protein: CASSLGGPGAFGYGYTF. The chain carries TRBV7-9 and TRBJ1-2; tentatively, D is TRBD1 (6 bases). Looked up from germline, CDR1 is SEHNR and CDR2 is FQNEAQ (reference sequence). The germline V and J ends were trimmed by 1 base and 5 bases, with 20 bases remaining between them. The CDR3 covers 17 residues.

The genes are TRBV7-2 and TRBJ1-2; D is uncertain. V lost 3 bases and J 4 bases, leaving 9 bases between the germline ends. CDR1 is SGHTA and CDR2 is FQGNSA in the germline V gene. The CDR3 totals 13 residues. DNA of the CDR3: TGTGCCAGCAGCTTCCCTCGGGGCTATGGCTACACCTTC. The encoded protein is CASSFPRGYGYTF.

As concerns this clone: Other nucleotide sequences from this sample produce the same CDR3. The chain combines TRBV4-3 with TRBJ1-6; 7 bases agree with TRBD1. This CDR3 contains 15 residues. The V segment lost 0 bases and the J segment 7 bases; nucleotides outside the gene matches: 3. Germline V gene lookup returns CDR1 LGHNA and CDR2 YSLEER. CDR3 region: CASSQDRDSNSPLHF. CDR3 nucleotide sequence: TGCGCCAGCAGCCAAGATCGGGACAGCAATTCACCCCTCCACTTT.

The chain combines TRBV6-5 with TRBJ1-2, with a weak D call TRBD1 (5 bases). Trimming cost V 5 bases and J 5 bases, with 18 bases left between them. The CDR3 runs 15 residues. Germline V gene sequence: CDR1 MNHEY, CDR2 SVGAGI. CDR3 in amino acids: CASSMDARGSYGYTF. CDR3 bases: TGTGCCAGCAGTATGGACGCTAGGGGTAGTTATGGCTACACCTTC.

The chain joins TRBV19 to TRBJ1-6; D unresolved. Per germline, CDR1 LNHDA and CDR2 SQIVND (reference sequence). The germline V and J ends were trimmed by 7 bases and 4 bases, with 17 bases remaining between them. The CDR3 has 16 amino acids. The CDR3 bases are TGTGCCAGTACCGCCAACTCGGGTTTGTATAATTCACCCCTCCACTTT. It translates to CASTANSGLYNSPLHF.

The chain is built from TRBV5-1 and TRBJ2-3; TRBD2 agrees at 11 bases. The CDR3 spans 15 residues. In germline, CDR1 is SGHRS, CDR2 YFSETQ. V lost 5 bases, J lost 5 bases, and 7 bases stayed unmatched. CDR3 sequence: CASRVSGGAIDTQYF. CDR3 DNA: TGCGCCAGCAGAGTTAGCGGGGGGGCAATAGATACGCAGTATTTT.

This clone was found once. The genes are TRBV5-1 and TRBJ2-1; 8 positions match TRBD2. The germline gives CDR1 SGHRS, CDR2 YFSETQ. This CDR3 is built from 15 residues. The junction had 9 bases not matched to a gene; V was cut back by 4 bases and J by 6 bases. The CDR3 protein is CASSPSGGAGNEQFF. CDR3 DNA: TGCGCCAGCAGCCCCTCGGGGGGGGCGGGCAATGAGCAGTTCTTC.

The chain has TRBV15 and TRBJ2-2; TRBD1 aligns across 7 bases. The better agreement between TRBJ1-3 and the DNA end casts doubt on the J call. Germline-derived CDR1 and CDR2 are LNHNV and YYDKDF (reference sequence). The CDR3 totals 14 residues. The CDR3 DNA reads as TGTGCCACCAGCAGAGAACAGGGGAAGGACACCATATATTTT. Its protein product is CATSREQGKDTIYF.

The chain recombines TRBV25-1 with TRBJ1-3; tentatively, D is TRBD1 (5 bases). The CDR3 sequence is 14 residues long. Germline CDR1 reads MGHDK; CDR2 reads SYGVNS. Trimming removed 4 bases from V and 0 bases from J, with 7 bases in between. In DNA, the CDR3 is TGTGCCAGCAGTGCCACAGGCTCTGGAAACACCATATATTTT. Protein sequence: CASSATGSGNTIYF.

The chain combines TRBV7-8 with TRBJ2-2; TRBD1 agrees at 8 bases. The CDR3 length is 14 residues. With 8 bases clipped from V and 3 bases from J, the junction kept 5 bases outside the gene matches. Germline CDR1 and CDR2: SGHVS and FQNEAQ. CDR3 in amino acids: CASVPGGYTGELFF. The CDR3, as DNA: TGTGCCAGCGTCCCAGGGGGCTACACCGGGGAGCTGTTTTTT.

The genes are TRBV10-3 and TRBJ2-3, with unresolved D. Germline assignment: CDR1 ENHRY and CDR2 SYGVKD. The V end was cut by 7 bases, the J end by 2 bases, with 13 bases between. This CDR3 region has 14 residues. CDR3 loop: CAIKRPTSTDTQYF. The CDR3 nucleotides are TGTGCCATCAAGCGACCAACTTCCACAGATACGCAGTATTTT.

This chain uses TRBV6-1 with TRBJ1-5; TRBD1 is a possible D gene (5 bases). V was cut by 0 bases and J by 7 bases, with 10 bases left in between. This CDR3 region has 14 residues. Germline lookup yields CDR1 MNHNS and CDR2 SASEGT. The CDR3: CASSEARGEQPQHF. CDR3 in DNA: TGTGCCAGCAGTGAAGCTCGGGGGGAACAGCCCCAGCATTTT.

This chain's CDR3 is CASNNLVSGEQYF. The CDR3 nucleotides read TGTGCCAGTAACAATCTGGTTTCGGGCGAGCAGTACTTC. The V gene is TRBV19, the J gene TRBJ2-7; D uncertain. This CDR3 spans 13 amino acids. V lost 7 bases, J lost 6 bases, and 16 bases lay in between. Germline values: CDR1 LNHDA, CDR2 SQIVND (reference sequence).

As regards this clone: An end of the junction does not agree with germline; a read error may underlie this. The chain recombines TRBV7-9 with TRBJ2-7; D may be TRBD1 (6 bases). This CDR3 is built from 12 residues. CDR1 and CDR2 from the germline V gene are SEHNR and FQNEAQ (reference sequence). CDR3 amino acids: CSSSPTGNEQYF. For the CDR3, the DNA is TGTTCCAGCAGCCCAACAGGGAACGAGCAGTACTTC.

This rearrangement joins TRBV27 to TRBJ1-5; TRBD1 might be the D (6 bases). Germline V gene sequence: CDR1 MNHEY, CDR2 SMNVEV (reference sequence). V lost 6 bases, J lost 1 base, and 16 bases lay in between. This CDR3 comprises 16 residues. In DNA, the CDR3 is TGTGCCAGCAGGACCCAGGGGAGGGGGAGCAATCAGCCCCAGCATTTT. Protein: CASRTQGRGSNQPQHF.

V is TRBV15 and J is TRBJ2-5, with TRBD1 matching over 10 bases. TRBJ2-7 matches the DNA end more closely, so the J call is doubtful. The CDR3 is made up of 16 amino acids. Looked up from germline, CDR1 is LNHNV and CDR2 is YYDKDF (reference sequence). CDR3 in amino acids: CATSRLADRGFDEQYF. The DNA of the CDR3 is TGTGCCACCAGCAGATTGGCGGACAGGGGGTTTGACGAGCAGTACTTC.

The chain has TRBV4-3 and TRBJ2-7; TRBD1 agrees at 8 bases. This CDR3 has 15 amino acids. The junction had 5 bases not matched to a gene; V was cut back by 0 bases and J by 4 bases. Germline V gene sequence: CDR1 LGHNA, CDR2 YSLEER. The CDR3 DNA reads as TGCGCCAGCAGCCAAGATGCAGGGGGCATATACGAGCAGTACTTC. The encoded protein is CASSQDAGGIYEQYF.

This chain links TRBV5-1 with TRBJ2-5; 9 nucleotides line up with TRBD2. This CDR3 is built from 14 residues. J lost 2 bases, V lost 4 bases, and 3 bases had no gene match. Germline-derived CDR1 and CDR2 are SGHRS and YFSETQ. Here the CDR3 DNA reads TGCGCCAGCAGCGTGGGACTAGCACAAGAGACCCAGTACTTC. As protein: CASSVGLAQETQYF.

This clone was counted many times. V and J are TRBV7-2 and TRBJ2-1, with 7 bases that match TRBD2. The ends lost 2 bases at V and 7 bases at J; junction bases unmatched: 5. The CDR3 runs 14 residues. The germline gives CDR1 SGHTA, CDR2 FQGNSA. CDR3 sequence (DNA): TGTGCCAGCAGCTTATGGGGGGGTTTGAATGAGCAGTTCTTC. Protein sequence: CASSLWGGLNEQFF. Full variable domain (outside the CDR3, taken from reference TRBV7-2 and TRBJ2-1): GAGVSQSPSNKVTEKGKDVELRCDPISGHTALYWYRQSLGQGLEFLIYFQGNSAPDKSGLPSDRFSAERTGGSVSTLTIQRTQQEDSAVYLCASSLWGGLNEQFFGPGTRLTVL.

Concerning this clone itself: Within the sample, other DNA sequences also encode this same CDR3. J is TRBJ2-7 and V is TRBV9; D perhaps matches TRBD1 (6 bases). Trimming cost V 0 bases and J 0 bases, with 10 bases left between them. The CDR3 sequence is 15 residues long. Germline V gene lookup returns CDR1 SGDLS and CDR2 YYNGEE. As DNA, the CDR3 is TGTGCCAGCAGCGTAGAGGGACAAAGCTCCTACGAGCAGTACTTC. This codes for CASSVEGQSSYEQYF.

V usage is TRBV28 and J usage is TRBJ1-2; D is undetermined. The V and J ends lost 2 bases and 7 bases respectively, with 17 bases between them. The CDR3 spans 15 residues. Germline values: CDR1 MDHEN, CDR2 SYDVKM. The CDR3 loop reads CASSLTRNFIRGYTF. In DNA form, the CDR3 reads TGTGCCAGCAGTTTAACGAGGAATTTCATACGTGGCTACACCTTC.

The CDR3 DNA is TGTGCCAGTAGTTCTCCTCTACAGGGTTCTAGCACAGATACGCAGTATTTT. It is translated as CASSSPLQGSSTDTQYF. The rearrangement joins TRBV19 to TRBJ2-3; perhaps TRBD1 as D (6 bases). The CDR3 consists of 17 residues. V was cut by 5 bases and J by 0 bases, with 18 bases left in between. Germline loops: CDR1 LNHDA, CDR2 SQIVND (reference sequence). The full variable domain, in which reference TRBV19 and TRBJ2-3 provide the parts outside the CDR3, is DGGITQSPKYLFRKEGQNVTLSCEQNLNHDAMYWYRQDPGQGLRLIYYSQIVNDFQKGDIAEGYSVSREKKESFPLTVTSAQKNPTAFYLCASSSPLQGSSTDTQYFGPGTRLTVL.